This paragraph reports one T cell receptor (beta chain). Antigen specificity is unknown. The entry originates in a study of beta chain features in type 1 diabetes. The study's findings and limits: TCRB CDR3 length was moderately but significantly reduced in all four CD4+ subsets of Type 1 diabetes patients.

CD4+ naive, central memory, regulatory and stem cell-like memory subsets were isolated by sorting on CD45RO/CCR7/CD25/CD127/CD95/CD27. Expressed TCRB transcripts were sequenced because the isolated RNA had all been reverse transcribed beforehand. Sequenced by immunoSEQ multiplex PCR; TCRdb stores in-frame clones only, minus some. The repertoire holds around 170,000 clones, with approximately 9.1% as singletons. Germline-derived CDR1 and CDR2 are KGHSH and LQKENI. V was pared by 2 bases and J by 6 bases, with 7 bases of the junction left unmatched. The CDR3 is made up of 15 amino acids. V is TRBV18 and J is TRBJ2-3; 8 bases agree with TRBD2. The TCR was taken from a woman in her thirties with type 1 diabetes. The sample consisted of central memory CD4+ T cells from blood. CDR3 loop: CASSPVPLAGDTQYF. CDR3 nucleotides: TGTGCCAGCTCACCAGTCCCGCTAGCGGGTGATACGCAGTATTTT.